The 8 T cell receptor beta chains presented below share a single source sample, sequenced in a study of T cell responses to AZD1222 COVID-19 vaccine. The table came from immunoSEQ multiplex PCR; TCRdb's copy has only in-frame clones and leaves some out. The table has about 140,000 clones, roughly nine tenths seen once. Sequences were derived from peripheral blood, sampled on day 0 of AZD1222 vaccination. The receptors come from an adult in good health.

This clone has only one observation. In nucleotides, the CDR3 is TGTGCCAGCTCACTAGCGGGGGGGCGTACCGATACGCAGTATTTT. Its translation: CASSLAGGRTDTQYF. The rearrangement links TRBV18 to TRBJ2-3; 11 bases align to TRBD2. Losses at the gene ends were 4 bases for V and 6 bases for J; bases not matched to a gene: 6. CDR1 is KGHSH and CDR2 is LQKENI in the germline V gene. CDR3 length equals 15 residues.

The chain couples TRBV14 to TRBJ2-2, with 9 bases lining up with TRBD1. V was pared by 3 bases and J by 5 bases, with 4 bases of the junction left unmatched. The CDR3 has 15 amino acids. The V gene's germline CDR1 is SGHDN and CDR2 FVKESK. The CDR3 bases are TGTGCCAGCAGCCAGGGACAGGGCGGTACCGGGGAGCTGTTTTTT. This sequence encodes CASSQGQGGTGELFF.

The chain has TRBV6-2 or TRBV6-3 and TRBJ1-1, with 9 bases that match TRBD1. The CDR3 has 14 residues. Germline V CDR1 and CDR2: MNHEY, SVGEGT. The ends lost 6 bases at V and 5 bases at J; junction bases unmatched: 7. CDR3 in amino acids: CASSPGTGRTEAFF. The CDR3 coding sequence is TGTGCCAGCAGCCCTGGGACAGGGAGAACTGAAGCTTTCTTT.

The CDR3 nucleotides read TGCGCCAGCAGCCAACCGAGAATGAAAAACAATATTGGGGATAGTAGGGAGACCCAGTACTTC. Translation gives CASSQPRMKNNIGDSRETQYF. V and J are TRBV4-1 and TRBJ2-5; D is undetermined. V lost 2 bases and J lost 5, with 33 bases in between. This CDR3 contains 21 residues. CDR1 is MGHRA, CDR2 YSYEKL, per germline.

The genes are TRBV28 and TRBJ1-1; D ambiguous. The CDR3 extends over 12 amino acids. Trimming took off 4 bases at V and 8 bases at J, with 11 bases between the two ends. Germline V gene lookup returns CDR1 MDHEN and CDR2 SYDVKM. CDR3 coding DNA: TGTGCCAGCAGTTCCACAGCTAGAGAAGCTTTCTTT. Encoded protein: CASSSTAREAFF.

The chain has TRBV5-1 and TRBJ2-1; no clear D. The V gene's germline CDR1 is SGHRS and CDR2 YFSETQ. The V end was cut by 4 bases, the J end by 4 bases, with 15 bases between. This CDR3 comprises 15 residues. The CDR3 here is CASSPQGSTYNEQFF. The CDR3 region has the DNA TGCGCCAGCAGCCCCCAAGGTAGCACGTACAATGAGCAGTTCTTC. The full variable domain, with the rest looked up from reference TRBV5-1 and TRBJ2-1, is KAGVTQTPRYLIKTRGQQVTLSCSPISGHRSVSWYQQTPGQGLQFLFEYFSETQRNKGNFPGRFSGRQFSNSRSEMNVSTLELGDSALYLCASSPQGSTYNEQFFGPGTRLTVL.

The chain joins TRBV4-3 to TRBJ2-3; 11 positions agree with TRBD1. The V and J ends lost 0 bases and 7 bases, in that order; junction bases with no gene match: 6. Germline values: CDR1 LGHNA, CDR2 YSLEER. The CDR3 totals 16 residues. Here the CDR3 reads CASSQDGTGGWNTQYF. In DNA, the CDR3 is TGCGCCAGCAGCCAAGATGGGACAGGGGGGTGGAATACGCAGTATTTT.

The chain recombines TRBV14 with TRBJ2-7, with no clear D. The CDR3 runs 12 residues. Germline CDR1 is SGHDN and CDR2 is FVKESK. Trimming removed 4 bases at V and 1 base at J, with 5 bases between. CDR3 residues: CASSRFSYEQYF. CDR3 nucleotide sequence: TGTGCCAGCAGCCGGTTTTCCTACGAGCAGTACTTC.